A single sample is the source of the 18 T cell receptor beta chains below, sequenced in a study of PD-L1 blockade in urothelial cancer. This sample's time point: pretreatment peripheral blood. The method was immunoSEQ multiplex PCR; TCRdb's version includes in-frame clones alone and lacks a portion of them. In the table there are some 120,000 clones, approximately 84% of which are singletons. This specimen was PBMCs, taken around atezolizumab (anti-PD-L1) treatment. Receptors were obtained from a man between 45 and 60 years old with urothelial cancer.

The V call is TRBV18, the J call TRBJ2-1, with D perhaps TRBD2 (6 bases). The CDR3 spans 16 residues. Germline loops: CDR1 KGHSH, CDR2 LQKENI. Trimming removed 2 bases at V and 0 bases at J, with 11 bases between. The CDR3 protein is CASSPSGLSSYNEQFF. Written as DNA, the CDR3 is TGTGCCAGCTCACCATCGGGACTTAGCTCCTACAATGAGCAGTTCTTC. The variable domain in full, completed from reference TRBV18 and TRBJ2-1, reads NAGVMQNPRHLVRRRGQEARLRCSPMKGHSHVYWYRQLPEEGLKFMVYLQKENIIDESGMPKERFSAEFPKEGPSILRIQQVVRGDSAAYFCASSPSGLSSYNEQFFGPGTRLTVL.

The chain is built from TRBV27 and TRBJ1-5; TRBD1 aligns across 8 bases. The CDR3 spans 14 residues. Per the germline V gene, CDR1 is MNHEY and CDR2 is SMNVEV (reference sequence). V gave up 3 bases and J gave up 7 bases; unmatched junction bases: 5. Here the CDR3 DNA reads TGTGCCAGCAGTTTTAGGACAGGGAACCAGCCCCAGCATTTT. Protein: CASSFRTGNQPQHF.

The chain joins TRBV19 to TRBJ1-3; the match to TRBD1 covers 8 bases. Germline trimming cut 5 bases from V and 0 bases from J; bases unmatched to any gene: 9. The CDR3 is 17 amino acids. CDR1 is LNHDA, CDR2 SQIVND, per germline (reference sequence). CDR3 protein: CASSAWTGQSSGNTIYF. DNA for the CDR3: TGTGCCAGTAGTGCCTGGACAGGGCAAAGCTCTGGAAACACCATATATTTT.

V is TRBV2 and J is TRBJ2-5, with D perhaps matching TRBD2 (5 bases). Germline V gives CDR1 SNHLY, CDR2 FYNNEI. This CDR3 is 15 amino acids long. The germline V and J ends were trimmed by 3 bases and 5 bases, with 16 bases remaining between them. The CDR3 region has the DNA TGTGCCAGCAGTGAGATGACTTTCTCGGGGGAGACCCAGTACTTC. This codes for CASSEMTFSGETQYF.

The chain couples TRBV7-8 to TRBJ1-2; 7 nucleotides match TRBD1. The V and J ends lost 5 bases and 4 bases, in that order; junction bases with no gene match: 16. Germline CDR1 and CDR2: SGHVS and FQNEAQ. CDR3 length: 17 residues. CDR3 in DNA: TGTGCCAGCAGCCTACCTGGACAGGCGGCGTCTTTCTATGGCTACACCTTC. Its protein product is CASSLPGQAASFYGYTF.

This clone was seen a single time. The chain joins TRBV6-1 to TRBJ1-2; D possibly corresponds to TRBD1 (6 bases). Per germline, CDR1 MNHNS and CDR2 SASEGT. The CDR3 covers 12 residues. V dropped 6 bases and J dropped 2 bases, with 7 bases sitting between them. CDR3 coding DNA: TGTGCCAGCAGGGACAGCAACTATGGCTACACCTTC. It codes for CASRDSNYGYTF.

The V call is TRBV9, the J call TRBJ2-3, with D maybe TRBD2 (6 bases). The germline gives CDR1 SGDLS, CDR2 YYNGEE. The V gene lost 4 bases and the J gene lost 6 bases, with 12 bases spanning the gap. This CDR3 contains 13 residues. As DNA, the CDR3 is TGTGCCAGCAGCATCCAAGGGAGGGATACGCAGTATTTT. This sequence encodes CASSIQGRDTQYF.

The genes are TRBV30 and TRBJ1-2; D remains unclear. Germline V gives CDR1 GTSNPN, CDR2 SVGIG (reference sequence). The CDR3 length is 11 residues. V dropped 4 bases and J dropped 8 bases, with 11 bases sitting between them. The DNA for the CDR3 is TGTGCCTGGACACTTTCGGGAGGCTACACCTTC. As protein: CAWTLSGGYTF.

The chain carries TRBV5-6 and TRBJ1-5; 7 bases are a match to TRBD1. From germline, CDR1 is SGHDT and CDR2 YYEEEE. J lost 7 bases, V lost 0 bases, and 4 bases had no gene match. This CDR3 comprises 14 residues. In nucleotides, the CDR3 is TGTGCCAGCAGCTTGGTAGGGGGCGGGCAGCCCCAGCATTTT. Protein: CASSLVGGGQPQHF.

V usage is TRBV19 and J usage is TRBJ2-1, with D perhaps matching TRBD2 (5 bases). The ends were cut back, 2 bases at V and 8 bases at J, with 7 bases in the middle. This CDR3 spans 12 amino acids. Germline CDR1 and CDR2: LNHDA and SQIVND (reference sequence). The CDR3 DNA is TGTGCCAGTAGTATATTGCGGGATGAGCAGTTCTTC. This sequence encodes CASSILRDEQFF.

V gene TRBV6-1 combines with J gene TRBJ2-7; D might be TRBD2 (6 bases). CDR1 is MNHNS, CDR2 SASEGT, per germline. This CDR3 spans 15 amino acids. The V gene lost 0 bases and the J gene lost 2 bases, with 11 bases spanning the gap. CDR3 residues: CASSEAGGYPYEQYF. The CDR3, as DNA: TGTGCCAGCAGTGAAGCGGGGGGTTATCCCTACGAGCAGTACTTC.

V and J are TRBV11-2 and TRBJ2-7; TRBD2 might be the D (5 bases). Germline-derived CDR1 and CDR2 are SGHAT and FQNNGV. CDR3 length: 13 residues. V was shortened by 0 bases and J by 9 bases, with 12 bases between the two germline ends. CDR3 loop: CASSLDRRLPQYF. In DNA form, the CDR3 reads TGTGCCAGCAGCTTAGATCGGAGACTACCGCAGTACTTC. Filled out from reference TRBV11-2 and TRBJ2-7, the complete variable domain reads EAGVAQSPRYKIIEKRQSVAFWCNPISGHATLYWYQQILGQGPKLLIQFQNNGVVDDSQLPKDRFSAERLKGVDSTLKIQPAKLEDSAVYLCASSLDRRLPQYFGPGTRLTVT.

The chain links TRBV10-3 to TRBJ2-7; 7 nucleotides line up with TRBD2. V trimming: 0 bases; J trimming: 2 bases; junction bases outside the gene matches: 4. CDR3 length: 15 residues. The germline gives CDR1 ENHRY, CDR2 SYGVKD. CDR3 in amino acids: CAISESLAETYEQYF. The DNA for the CDR3 is TGTGCCATCAGTGAGTCCCTAGCGGAGACCTACGAGCAGTACTTC.

The chain uses TRBV27 and TRBJ1-6; 9 bases agree with TRBD1. Per the germline V gene, CDR1 is MNHEY and CDR2 is SMNVEV (reference sequence). V lost 0 bases, J lost 0 bases, and 9 bases stayed unmatched. This CDR3 is built from 20 residues. CDR3 in amino acids: CASSLSRGQGSRSYNSPLHF. CDR3 nucleotide sequence: TGTGCCAGCAGTTTATCGAGGGGACAGGGATCTCGCTCCTATAATTCACCCCTCCACTTT.

This clone was seen just once. J is TRBJ2-1 and V is TRBV15; 7 bases map to TRBD2. V was clipped by 2 bases and J by 2 bases; unmatched bases: 9. The germline V gene encodes CDR1 LNHNV and CDR2 YYDKDF (reference sequence). The CDR3 runs to 17 residues. The CDR3 DNA follows: TGTGCCACCAGCAGACGGGCCCCGGGGGGTACCTACAATGAGCAGTTCTTC. Translation gives CATSRRAPGGTYNEQFF. Full variable domain (rest looked up from reference TRBV15 and TRBJ2-1): DAMVIQNPRYQVTQFGKPVTLSCSQTLNHNVMYWYQQKSSQAPKLLFHYYDKDFNNEADTPDNFQSRRPNTSFCFLDIRSPGLGDTAMYLCATSRRAPGGTYNEQFFGPGTRLTVL.

The V call is TRBV7-8, the J call TRBJ2-7; 9 nucleotides match TRBD1. The germline gives CDR1 SGHVS, CDR2 FQNEAQ. This CDR3 is built from 14 residues. The V gene end was trimmed by 4 bases and the J gene end by 7 bases; junction bases not matched to a gene: 8. The chain's CDR3 is CASSYRQGGREQYF. The DNA of the CDR3 is TGTGCCAGCAGCTATCGACAGGGGGGTAGGGAGCAGTACTTC.

The rearrangement links TRBV13 to TRBJ2-7, with 10 bases fitting TRBD2. V dropped 0 bases and J dropped 7; count of bases not matched to a gene: 12. This CDR3 is built from 17 residues. Germline V gene data show CDR1 as PRHDT and CDR2 as FYEKMQ (reference sequence). CDR3 nucleotide sequence: TGTGCCAGCAGCTTAGGCCTTAGGTCTAGCGGGAGTCGAGAGCAGTACTTC. Encoded protein: CASSLGLRSSGSREQYF.

To note about this clone: This sample includes further DNA sequences coding for the same CDR3. This chain connects TRBV5-1 to TRBJ2-6; 8 bases fit TRBD1. This CDR3 has 16 amino acids. The trim removed 4 bases at V and 2 bases at J, leaving 5 bases unmatched. Looked up from germline, CDR1 is SGHRS and CDR2 is YFSETQ. The CDR3 coding sequence is TGCGCCAGCAGCCCACAGGGGGTAGCTGGGGCCAACGTCCTGACTTTC. As protein: CASSPQGVAGANVLTF.